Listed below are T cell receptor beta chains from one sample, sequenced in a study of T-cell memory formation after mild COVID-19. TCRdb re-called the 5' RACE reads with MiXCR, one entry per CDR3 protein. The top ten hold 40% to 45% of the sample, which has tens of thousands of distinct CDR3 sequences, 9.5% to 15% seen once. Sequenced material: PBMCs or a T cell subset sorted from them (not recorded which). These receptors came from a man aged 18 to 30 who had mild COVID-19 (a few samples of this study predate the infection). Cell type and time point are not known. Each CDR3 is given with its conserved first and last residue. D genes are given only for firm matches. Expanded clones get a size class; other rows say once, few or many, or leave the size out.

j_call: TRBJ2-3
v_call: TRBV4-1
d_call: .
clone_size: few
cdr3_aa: CASSLERVTDTQYF
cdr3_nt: TGCGCCAGCAGCCTGGAGCGGGTCACAGATACGCAGTATTTT

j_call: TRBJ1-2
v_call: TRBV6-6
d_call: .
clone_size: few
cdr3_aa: CASGGGYGYTF
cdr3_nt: TGTGCCAGCGGGGGAGGCTATGGCTACACCTTC

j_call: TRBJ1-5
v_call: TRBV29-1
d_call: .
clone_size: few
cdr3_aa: CSVATGLNQPQHF
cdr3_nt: TGCAGCGTGGCAACAGGGTTAAATCAGCCCCAGCATTTT

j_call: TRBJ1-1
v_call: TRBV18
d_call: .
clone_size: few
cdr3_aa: CASSPPGGGPMNTEAFF
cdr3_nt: TGTGCCAGCTCACCACCGGGGGGAGGACCAATGAACACTGAAGCTTTCTTT

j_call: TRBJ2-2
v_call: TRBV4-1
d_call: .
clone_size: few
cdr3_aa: CASSHPQVGAGTPGELFF
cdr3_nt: TGCGCCAGCAGCCATCCCCAAGTGGGGGCGGGGACCCCCGGGGAGCTGTTTTTT

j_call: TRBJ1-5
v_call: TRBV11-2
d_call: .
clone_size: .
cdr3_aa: CASSLSQGANQPQHF
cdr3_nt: TGTGCCAGCAGCTTATCACAGGGTGCCAATCAGCCCCAGCATTTT

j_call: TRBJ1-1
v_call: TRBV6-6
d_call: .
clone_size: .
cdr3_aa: CASNSKGPSAEAFF
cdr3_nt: TGTGCCAGCAACTCGAAGGGGCCCAGCGCTGAAGCTTTCTTT

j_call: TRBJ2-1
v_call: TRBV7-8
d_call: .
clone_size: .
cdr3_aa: CASSSGSFEQFF
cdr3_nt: TGTGCCAGCAGCTCAGGGAGTTTTGAGCAGTTCTTC

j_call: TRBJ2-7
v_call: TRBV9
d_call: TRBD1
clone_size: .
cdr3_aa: CASSGTGFSYEQYF
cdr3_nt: TGTGCCAGCAGCGGGACAGGATTTTCCTACGAGCAGTACTTC

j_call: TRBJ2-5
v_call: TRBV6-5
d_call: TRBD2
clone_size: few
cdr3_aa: CASTNLLAGAQETQYF
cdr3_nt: TGTGCCAGTACCAATCTTCTAGCGGGAGCGCAAGAGACCCAGTACTTC

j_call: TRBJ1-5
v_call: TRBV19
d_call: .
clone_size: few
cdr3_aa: CASSPGSRGFQPQHF
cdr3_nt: TGTGCCAGTAGTCCGGGGTCGCGCGGTTTCCAGCCCCAGCATTTT

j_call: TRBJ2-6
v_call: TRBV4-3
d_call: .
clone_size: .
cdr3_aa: CASSQDKSSGANVLTF
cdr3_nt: TGCGCCAGCAGCCAAGATAAGTCCTCTGGGGCCAACGTCCTGACTTTC

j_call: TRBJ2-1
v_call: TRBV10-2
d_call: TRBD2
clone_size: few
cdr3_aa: CASGLAENEQFF
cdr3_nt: TGCGCCAGCGGACTAGCGGAAAATGAGCAGTTCTTC

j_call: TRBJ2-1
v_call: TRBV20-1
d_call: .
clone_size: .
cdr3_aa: CSAREINEQFF
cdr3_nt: TGCAGTGCTAGAGAAATAAATGAGCAGTTCTTC

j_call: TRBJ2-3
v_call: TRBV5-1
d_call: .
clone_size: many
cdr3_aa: CASSLLGDSTDTQYF
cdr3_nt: TGCGCCAGCAGCTTATTGGGGGATAGCACAGATACGCAGTATTTT

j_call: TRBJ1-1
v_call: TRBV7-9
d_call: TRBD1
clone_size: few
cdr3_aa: CASSLIGDRGGTEAFF
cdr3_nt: TGTGCCAGCAGCTTAATAGGGGACAGGGGTGGCACTGAAGCTTTCTTT

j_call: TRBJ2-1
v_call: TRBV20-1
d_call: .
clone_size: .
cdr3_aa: CSAPTSNRYNEQFF
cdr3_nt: TGCAGTGCTCCGACATCCAACCGGTACAATGAGCAGTTCTTC

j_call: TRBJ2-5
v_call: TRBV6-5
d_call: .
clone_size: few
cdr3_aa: CASSPLSSQETQYF
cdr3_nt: TGTGCCAGCAGTCCCTTATCGTCCCAAGAGACCCAGTACTTC

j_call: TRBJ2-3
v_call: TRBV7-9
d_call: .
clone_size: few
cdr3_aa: CASRGSSTDTQYF
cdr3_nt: TGTGCCAGCCGTGGGAGTAGCACAGATACGCAGTATTTT

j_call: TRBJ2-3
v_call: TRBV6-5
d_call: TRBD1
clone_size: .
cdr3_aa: CASSHSASGTASTDTQYF
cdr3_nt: TGTGCCAGCAGCCATTCCGCGTCTGGGACAGCTAGCACAGATACGCAGTATTTT

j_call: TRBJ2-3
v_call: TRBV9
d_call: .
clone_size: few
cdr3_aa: CASSPPYTDTQYF
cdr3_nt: TGTGCCAGCAGCCCACCGTACACAGATACGCAGTATTTT

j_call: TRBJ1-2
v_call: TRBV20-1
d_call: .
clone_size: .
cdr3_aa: CSAPSKVRYGYTF
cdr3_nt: TGCAGTGCTCCCTCGAAGGTGCGATATGGCTACACCTTC

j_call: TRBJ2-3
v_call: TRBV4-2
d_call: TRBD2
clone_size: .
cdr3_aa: CASSQGAGGATDTQYF
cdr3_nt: TGTGCCAGCAGCCAAGGCGCCGGGGGGGCCACAGATACGCAGTATTTT

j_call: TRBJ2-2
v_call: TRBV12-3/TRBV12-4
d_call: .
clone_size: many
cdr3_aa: CASSFRSGELFF
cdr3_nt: TGTGCCAGCAGTTTTCGATCCGGGGAGCTGTTTTTT

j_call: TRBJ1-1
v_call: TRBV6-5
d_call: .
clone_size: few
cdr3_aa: CASSYSSGGNTEAFF
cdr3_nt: TGTGCCAGCAGTTACTCGAGCGGGGGGAACACTGAAGCTTTCTTT

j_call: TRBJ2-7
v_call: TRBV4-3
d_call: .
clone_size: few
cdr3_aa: CASSQDLGLTYEQYF
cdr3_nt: TGCGCCAGCAGCCAAGATCTGGGGCTAACCTACGAGCAGTACTTC

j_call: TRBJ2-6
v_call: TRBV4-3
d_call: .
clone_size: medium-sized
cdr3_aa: CASSQSDRGTSGANVLTF
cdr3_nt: TGCGCCAGCAGCCAATCGGATAGAGGGACATCTGGGGCCAACGTCCTGACTTTC

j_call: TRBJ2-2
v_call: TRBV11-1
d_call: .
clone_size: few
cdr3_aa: CASSNSPRRHATTGELFF
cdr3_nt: TGTGCCAGCAGCAACTCCCCGAGACGACATGCAACCACCGGGGAGCTGTTTTTT

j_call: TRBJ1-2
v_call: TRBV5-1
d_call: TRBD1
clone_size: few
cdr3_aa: CASSLAVGQALYGYTF
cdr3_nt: TGCGCCAGCAGCTTGGCCGTCGGACAGGCGCTCTATGGCTACACCTTC

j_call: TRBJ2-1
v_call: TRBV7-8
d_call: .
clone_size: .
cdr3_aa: CASSQYSGEEQFF
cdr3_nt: TGTGCCAGCAGCCAATACTCGGGGGAAGAGCAGTTCTTC

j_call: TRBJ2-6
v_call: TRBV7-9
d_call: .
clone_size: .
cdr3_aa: CASSLGGFGAGANVLTF
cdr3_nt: TGTGCCAGCAGCTTAGGTGGATTTGGGGCTGGGGCCAACGTCCTGACTTTC

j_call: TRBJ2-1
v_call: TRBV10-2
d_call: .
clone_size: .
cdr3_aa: CATQGPEQFF
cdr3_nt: TGCGCCACCCAGGGGCCTGAGCAGTTCTTC

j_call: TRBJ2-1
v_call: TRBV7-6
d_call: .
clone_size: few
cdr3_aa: CASSTRGLAEQFF
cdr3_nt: TGTGCCAGCAGCACACGAGGGTTGGCTGAGCAGTTCTTC

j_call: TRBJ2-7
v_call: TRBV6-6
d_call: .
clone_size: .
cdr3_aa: CASSSRDSQPPGYEQYF
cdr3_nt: TGTGCCAGCAGTTCCCGGGACTCTCAACCCCCGGGGTACGAGCAGTACTTC

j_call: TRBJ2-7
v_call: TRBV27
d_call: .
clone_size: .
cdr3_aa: CASSLSGPQYEQYF
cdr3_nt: TGTGCCAGCAGTTTATCTGGGCCTCAGTACGAGCAGTACTTC

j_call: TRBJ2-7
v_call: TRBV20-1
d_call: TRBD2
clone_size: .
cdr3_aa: CSARDSGGLYYEQYF
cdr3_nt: TGCAGTGCTAGAGATTCGGGGGGGTTATACTACGAGCAGTACTTC

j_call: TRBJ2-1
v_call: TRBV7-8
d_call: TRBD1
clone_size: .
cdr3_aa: CASRPKRTGYRDEQFF
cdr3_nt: TGTGCCAGCAGACCAAAGCGGACAGGTTATAGAGATGAGCAGTTCTTC

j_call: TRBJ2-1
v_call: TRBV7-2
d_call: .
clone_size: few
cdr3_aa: CASSLAISGHPGPNEQFF
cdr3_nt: TGTGCCAGCAGCTTGGCTATCTCGGGGCACCCGGGACCGAATGAGCAGTTCTTC

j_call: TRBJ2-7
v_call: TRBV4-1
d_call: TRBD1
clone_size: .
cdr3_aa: CATSPGTGGIEQYF
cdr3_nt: TGCGCCACCAGCCCCGGGACAGGGGGCATCGAGCAGTACTTC

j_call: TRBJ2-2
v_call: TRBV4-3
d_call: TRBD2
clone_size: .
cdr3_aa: CASSQGPGGTEIAGELFF
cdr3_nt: TGCGCCAGCAGCCAAGGGCCGGGGGGGACGGAGATCGCCGGGGAGCTGTTTTTT

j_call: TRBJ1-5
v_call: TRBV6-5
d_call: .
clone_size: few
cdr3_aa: CAGGTGTSDSNQPQHF
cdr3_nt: TGTGCGGGAGGCACAGGGACTTCTGATAGCAATCAGCCCCAGCATTTT

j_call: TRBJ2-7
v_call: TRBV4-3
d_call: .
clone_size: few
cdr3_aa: CASSQAALASYEQYF
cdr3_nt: TGCGCCAGCAGCCAAGCAGCCTTAGCTTCCTACGAGCAGTACTTC

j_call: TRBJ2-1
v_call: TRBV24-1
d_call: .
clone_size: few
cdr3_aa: CATSDLYLPNEQFF
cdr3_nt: TGTGCCACCAGTGATCTGTACCTTCCCAATGAGCAGTTCTTC

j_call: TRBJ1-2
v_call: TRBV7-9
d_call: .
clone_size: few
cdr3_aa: CASSSTGYLLYGYTF
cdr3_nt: TGTGCCAGCAGCTCGACAGGTTACCTCCTCTATGGCTACACCTTC

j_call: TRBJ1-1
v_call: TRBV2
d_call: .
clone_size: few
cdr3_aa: CASKNLRPPNTEAFF
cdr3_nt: TGTGCCAGCAAAAACCTTCGGCCCCCGAACACTGAAGCTTTCTTT

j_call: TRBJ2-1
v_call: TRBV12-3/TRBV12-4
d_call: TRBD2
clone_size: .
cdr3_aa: CAASSGGTYNEQFF
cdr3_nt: TGTGCCGCTTCTAGCGGGGGGACCTACAATGAGCAGTTCTTC

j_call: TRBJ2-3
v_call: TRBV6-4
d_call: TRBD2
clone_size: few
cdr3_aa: CASSEASGDSTDTQYF
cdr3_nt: TGTGCCAGCAGTGAGGCTAGCGGGGATAGCACAGATACGCAGTATTTT

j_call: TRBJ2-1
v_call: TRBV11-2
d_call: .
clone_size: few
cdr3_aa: CASSFPPNEQFF
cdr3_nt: TGTGCCAGCAGCTTCCCCCCCAATGAGCAGTTCTTC

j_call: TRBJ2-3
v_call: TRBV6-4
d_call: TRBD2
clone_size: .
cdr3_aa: CASSDETSGPINSTDTQYF
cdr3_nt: TGTGCCAGCAGTGACGAGACTAGCGGGCCCATTAATAGCACAGATACGCAGTATTTT

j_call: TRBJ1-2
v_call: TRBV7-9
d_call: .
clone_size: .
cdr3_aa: CASSLVAEGIGYGYTF
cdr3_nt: TGTGCCAGCAGCTTAGTGGCTGAGGGTATCGGCTATGGCTACACCTTC

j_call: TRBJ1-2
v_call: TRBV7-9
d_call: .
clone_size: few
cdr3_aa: CASSEAGDRFYGYTF
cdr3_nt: TGTGCCAGCAGTGAAGCGGGGGACCGATTCTATGGCTACACCTTC

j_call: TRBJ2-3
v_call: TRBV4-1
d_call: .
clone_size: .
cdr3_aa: CASSQEGRDVGDTQYF
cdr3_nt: TGCGCCAGCAGCCAAGAAGGCAGGGATGTTGGAGATACGCAGTATTTT

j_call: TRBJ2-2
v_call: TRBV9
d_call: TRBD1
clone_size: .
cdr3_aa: CASSTTRGTGAGELFF
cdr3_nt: TGTGCCAGCAGCACCACCAGGGGGACAGGCGCCGGGGAGCTGTTTTTT

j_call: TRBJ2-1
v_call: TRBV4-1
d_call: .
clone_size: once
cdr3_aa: CASSQEGTGLDNEQFF
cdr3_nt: TGCGCCAGCAGCCAAGAGGGGACCGGGTTAGACAATGAGCAGTTCTTC

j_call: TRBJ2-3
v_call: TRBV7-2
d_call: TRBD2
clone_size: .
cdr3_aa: CASSPRGELAGPPSTDTQYF
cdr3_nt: TGTGCCAGCAGCCCTAGGGGGGAACTAGCGGGGCCCCCTAGCACAGATACGCAGTATTTT

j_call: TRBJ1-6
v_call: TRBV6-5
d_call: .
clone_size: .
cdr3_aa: CASSYRGTMNALHF
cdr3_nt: TGTGCCAGCAGTTACCGCGGGACTATGAACGCCCTCCACTTT

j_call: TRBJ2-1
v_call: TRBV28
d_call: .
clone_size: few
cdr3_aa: CASSFPGESLYNEQFF
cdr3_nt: TGTGCCAGCAGTTTTCCGGGGGAAAGCTTATACAATGAGCAGTTCTTC

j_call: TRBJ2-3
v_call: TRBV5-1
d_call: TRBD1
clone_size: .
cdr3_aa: CASSSGQGTDTQYF
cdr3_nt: TGCGCCAGCAGCTCAGGACAGGGAACAGATACGCAGTATTTT

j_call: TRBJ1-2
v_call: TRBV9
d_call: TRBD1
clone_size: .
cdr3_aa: CASSDRDRTNYGYTF
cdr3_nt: TGTGCCAGCAGCGACCGGGACAGGACTAACTATGGCTACACCTTC